What follows are 3 T cell receptor beta chains derived from one specimen sequenced in a study of blood T cell repertoires in COVID-19 (dated by TCRdb to the early 2020s). Library construction relied on the immunoSEQ multiplex PCR assay. TCRdb carries this immuneACCESS record with in-frame sequences only. Its versions omit some clonotypes, under half of them owing to an unresolved V gene in the studies checked, with the rest unexplained. The sample table holds a few hundred thousand clones, of which 65% to 90% were seen once. Together, the top ten hold just over 7% of the sample. Sequences were obtained from peripheral blood. These receptors all stem from a woman aged 55 to 70 with COVID-19, enrolled during active disease.

V gene TRBV14 combines with J gene TRBJ1-2; 8 bases align to TRBD1. Looked up from germline, CDR1 is SGHDN and CDR2 is FVKESK. V lost 1 base to trimming and J lost 5 bases; unmatched junction nucleotides: 6. The CDR3 sequence is 15 residues long. The CDR3: CASSQGQGIVYGYTF. In nucleotides, the CDR3 is TGTGCCAGCAGCCAAGGACAGGGGATTGTGTATGGCTACACCTTC.

Concerning this clone: At the DNA level, this CDR3 is encoded by other sequences in the same sample as well. The genes are TRBV6-5 and TRBJ1-2, with TRBD1 matching over 7 bases. From germline, CDR1 is MNHEY and CDR2 SVGAGI. J was trimmed by 4 bases and V by 0 bases; bases with no gene match: 2. The CDR3 extends over 14 amino acids. The CDR3 loop reads CASSYSQGGYGYTF. As DNA, the CDR3 is TGTGCCAGCAGTTACTCGCAGGGGGGCTATGGCTACACCTTC.

The rearrangement uses TRBV14 and TRBJ2-1; unclear D gene. Germline CDR1 reads SGHDN; CDR2 reads FVKESK. Trimming cost V 1 base and J 4 bases, with 5 bases left between them. The CDR3 runs to 13 residues. CDR3 nucleotide sequence: TGTGCCAGCAGCCAAGGCGAGTACAATGAGCAGTTCTTC. Its translation: CASSQGEYNEQFF.